Listed below are T cell receptor beta chains from one sample, sequenced in a study of CD8 T cells in ankylosing spondylitis. TCRdb itself ran the 5' RACE reads through MiXCR, one entry per CDR3 protein. The repertoire has 7,500 to 10,000 distinct CDR3 sequences, 6% of them found once; the top ten carry 41%. The sample comprised blood, either unsorted or a sorted T cell fraction (not recorded which). The receptors derive from a female donor with ankylosing spondylitis or in good health (not recorded which). CDR3s include the opening cysteine and the closing phenylalanine or tryptophan. The order of the fields is clone size, CDR3 length, D gene, J gene, V gene, CDR3 protein, CDR3 DNA. D genes are given only for firm matches. A clone size is listed for some rows: how often the clone was seen (once, few, many), or a class if it is expanded.

medium-sized | 15 | TRBD1 | TRBJ2-2 | TRBV9 | CASSGGTGVTGELFF | TGTGCCAGCAGCGGTGGGACAGGGGTCACCGGGGAGCTGTTTTTT
many | 13 | NA | TRBJ2-5 | TRBV9 | CASSGLVGETQYF | TGTGCCAGCAGTGGGCTAGTAGGGGAGACCCAGTACTTC
few | 15 | TRBD2 | TRBJ2-3 | TRBV9 | CASSVDGRRTDTQYF | TGTGCCAGCAGCGTAGACGGGAGGCGCACAGATACGCAGTATTTT
many | 14 | NA | TRBJ2-7 | TRBV9 | CASSVEDWAYEQYF | TGTGCCAGCAGCGTAGAGGACTGGGCCTACGAGCAGTACTTC
many | 14 | TRBD1 | TRBJ1-1 | TRBV9 | CASSVGTGQTEAFF | TGTGCCAGCAGCGTAGGGACAGGGCAGACTGAAGCTTTCTTT
many | 15 | TRBD1 | TRBJ2-2 | TRBV9 | CASSAEDRGAGELFF | TGTGCCAGCAGCGCAGAGGACAGGGGAGCCGGGGAGCTGTTTTTT
medium-sized | 17 | TRBD2 | TRBJ2-3 | TRBV9 | CASEERGTTGGLDTQYF | TGTGCCAGCGAGGAGCGGGGGACGACCGGGGGGCTAGATACGCAGTATTTT
many | 16 | TRBD1 | TRBJ1-2 | TRBV9 | CASSESPTTGIYGYTF | TGTGCCAGCAGCGAGTCCCCTACGACAGGGATTTATGGCTACACCTTC
medium-sized | 16 | NA | TRBJ2-2 | TRBV9 | CASSVEAVENTGELFF | TGTGCCAGCAGCGTAGAGGCCGTCGAAAACACCGGGGAGCTGTTTTTT
many | 13 | NA | TRBJ1-3 | TRBV9 | CASSGNSGNTIYF | TGTGCCAGCTCAGGGAACTCTGGAAACACCATATATTTT
medium-sized | 17 | NA | TRBJ1-2 | TRBV9 | CASSVGGTTSPNYGYTF | TGTGCCAGCAGCGTAGGGGGGACTACTAGCCCTAACTATGGCTACACCTTC
medium-sized | 15 | NA | TRBJ2-1 | TRBV9 | CASSVAGLHYNEQFF | TGTGCCAGCAGCGTAGCGGGACTCCATTACAATGAGCAGTTCTTC
NA | 16 | TRBD2 | TRBJ2-1 | TRBV9 | CASSPRLAGVYNEQFF | TGTGCCAGCAGCCCCCGACTAGCGGGAGTGTATAATGAGCAGTTCTTC
many | 17 | NA | TRBJ2-7 | TRBV9 | CASSPLDVRDSPGEQYF | TGTGCCAGCAGCCCCTTAGACGTCAGGGATTCTCCAGGGGAGCAGTACTTC
many | 14 | NA | TRBJ2-4 | TRBV9 | CASSGGAAKNIQYF | TGTGCCAGCAGCGGAGGGGCAGCCAAAAACATTCAGTACTTC
many | 13 | TRBD1 | TRBJ1-1 | TRBV9 | CASSQGQYTEAFF | TGTGCCAGCAGCCAGGGACAGTACACTGAAGCTTTCTTT
medium-sized | 15 | NA | TRBJ1-3 | TRBV7-3 | CARTPGECTGNTIYF | TGTGCCAGAACGCCGGGAGAGTGTACCGGAAACACCATATATTTT
many | 16 | TRBD2 | TRBJ2-5 | TRBV9 | CASSSTLREGLETQYF | TGTGCCAGCAGCTCCACCCTACGGGAGGGCCTAGAGACCCAGTACTTC
medium-sized | 16 | TRBD2 | TRBJ2-3 | TRBV9 | CASSETSGRAEDTQYF | TGTGCCAGCAGTGAAACTAGCGGGAGGGCCGAAGATACGCAGTATTTT
NA | 15 | TRBD2 | TRBJ2-7 | TRBV9 | CASSPIGSGSYEQYF | TGTGCCAGCAGCCCCATAGGTAGCGGGAGCTACGAGCAGTACTTC
many | 16 | NA | TRBJ2-1 | TRBV9 | CASTVGTRSSYNEQFF | TGTGCCAGCACCGTTGGGACAAGGAGCTCCTACAATGAGCAGTTCTTC
few | 14 | TRBD1 | TRBJ1-5 | TRBV9 | CASSVTGEGQPQHF | TGTGCCAGCAGCGTAACAGGGGAAGGTCAGCCCCAGCATTTT
NA | 15 | NA | TRBJ1-3 | TRBV9 | CASSPGGANGNTIYF | TGTGCCAGCAGTCCCGGGGGGGCTAACGGAAACACCATATATTTT
few | 14 | NA | TRBJ2-3 | TRBV9 | CASSVAGFTDTQYF | TGTGCCAGCAGCGTAGCTGGGTTCACAGATACGCAGTATTTT
many | 13 | NA | TRBJ2-5 | TRBV9 | CASSVVPEETQYF | TGTGCCAGCAGCGTAGTTCCCGAAGAGACCCAGTACTTC
medium-sized | 18 | TRBD1 | TRBJ2-7 | TRBV9 | CASSVGGQGPGNPYEQYF | TGTGCCAGCAGCGTAGGGGGACAGGGACCCGGCAATCCGTACGAGCAGTACTTC
few | 13 | NA | TRBJ2-2 | TRBV9 | CASSVWGAGELFF | TGTGCCAGCAGCGTATGGGGGGCCGGGGAGCTGTTTTTT
NA | 16 | TRBD2 | TRBJ2-1 | TRBV9 | CASSLAGDSSYNEQFF | TGTGCCAGCAGCCTAGCGGGTGATAGCTCCTACAATGAGCAGTTCTTC
many | 15 | NA | TRBJ2-3 | TRBV9 | CASSGEGGRTDTQYF | TGTGCCAGCAGCGGCGAGGGGGGGCGCACAGATACGCAGTATTTT
many | 14 | TRBD2 | TRBJ2-7 | TRBV9 | CASSDDGRGYEQYF | TGTGCCAGCAGCGATGACGGGAGGGGCTACGAGCAGTACTTC
many | 14 | TRBD1 | TRBJ2-7 | TRBV9 | CASSPTGGSYEQYF | TGTGCCAGCAGCCCGACAGGGGGCTCCTACGAGCAGTACTTC
many | 14 | NA | TRBJ2-7 | TRBV9 | CASSVGGRGYEQYF | TGTGCCAGCAGCGTAGGGGGGAGAGGCTACGAGCAGTACTTC
many | 15 | TRBD2 | TRBJ2-1 | TRBV9 | CASSVGGGGGNEQFF | TGTGCCAGCAGCGTAGGGGGCGGGGGGGGCAATGAGCAGTTCTTC
NA | 16 | TRBD2 | TRBJ2-1 | TRBV9 | CASSVTSGASYNEQFF | TGTGCCAGCAGCGTAACTAGCGGGGCCTCCTACAATGAGCAGTTCTTC
many | 15 | TRBD1 | TRBJ1-5 | TRBV19 | CARETGTGYNQPQHF | TGTGCCAGAGAAACCGGGACAGGGTACAATCAGCCCCAGCATTTT
few | 13 | TRBD1 | TRBJ2-5 | TRBV9 | CASSTGQQETQYF | TGTGCCAGCAGCACGGGACAGCAAGAGACCCAGTACTTC
few | 13 | NA | TRBJ2-3 | TRBV9 | CASSLASGDTQYF | TGTGCCAGCAGCTTAGCCTCCGGGGATACGCAGTATTTT
many | 14 | NA | TRBJ1-4 | TRBV9 | CASSPGGDNEKLFF | TGTGCCAGCAGTCCCGGAGGAGATAATGAAAAACTGTTTTTT
NA | 16 | TRBD1 | TRBJ2-7 | TRBV9 | CASSAEGQGMSYEQYF | TGTGCCAGCAGCGCGGAAGGACAGGGGATGTCCTACGAGCAGTACTTC
many | 15 | TRBD2 | TRBJ2-7 | TRBV9 | CASSVAGRGAYEQYF | TGTGCCAGCAGCGTAGCGGGACGGGGGGCCTACGAGCAGTACTTC
NA | 14 | NA | TRBJ2-2 | TRBV9 | CASSHHRGSGELFF | TGTGCCAGCAGTCACCACCGGGGGTCCGGGGAGCTGTTTTTT
NA | 14 | TRBD2 | TRBJ2-7 | TRBV9 | CASSVVSGGLKQYF | TGTGCCAGCAGCGTAGTTAGCGGGGGATTGAAGCAGTACTTC
many | 17 | TRBD2 | TRBJ2-1 | TRBV9 | CASSVFSGGDSYNEQFF | TGTGCCAGCAGCGTATTTAGCGGGGGGGACTCCTACAATGAGCAGTTCTTC
many | 16 | NA | TRBJ2-1 | TRBV9 | CASSFPREKPYNEQFF | TGTGCCAGCAGTTTTCCTCGGGAGAAGCCCTACAATGAGCAGTTCTTC
many | 18 | TRBD1 | TRBJ2-2 | TRBV9 | CASSGKTGGPANTGELFF | TGTGCCAGCAGCGGAAAAACAGGGGGCCCAGCGAACACCGGGGAGCTGTTTTTT
many | 15 | TRBD2 | TRBJ2-1 | TRBV9 | CASSVGGRAYNEQFF | TGTGCCAGCAGCGTAGGCGGGAGGGCCTACAATGAGCAGTTCTTC
many | 14 | NA | TRBJ2-1 | TRBV9 | CASSPESSYNEQFF | TGTGCCAGCAGCCCCGAGAGCTCCTACAATGAGCAGTTCTTC
few | 12 | TRBD1 | TRBJ2-7 | TRBV9 | CASSGGGGEQYF | TGTGCCAGCAGCGGAGGGGGCGGGGAGCAGTACTTC
NA | 14 | NA | TRBJ2-7 | TRBV9 | CASSARGDSYEQYF | TGTGCCAGCAGCGCTCGTGGGGACTCCTACGAGCAGTACTTC
many | 15 | NA | TRBJ2-3 | TRBV9 | CASSALPPGSDTQYF | TGTGCCAGCAGCGCATTGCCTCCGGGCTCGGATACGCAGTATTTT
few | 17 | TRBD2 | TRBJ2-6 | TRBV9 | CASSGAGGGLGANVLTF | TGTGCCAGCAGCGGCGCGGGAGGGGGACTGGGGGCCAACGTCCTGACTTTC
NA | 13 | NA | TRBJ2-1 | TRBV9 | CASSSGLTTEQFF | TGTGCCAGCAGCTCAGGCCTGACCACTGAGCAGTTCTTC
many | 13 | NA | TRBJ2-7 | TRBV9 | CASSPEADYEQYF | TGTGCCAGCAGCCCCGAGGCGGACTACGAGCAGTACTTC
many | 16 | NA | TRBJ2-3 | TRBV9 | CASSPRGGGNTDTQYF | TGTGCCAGCAGCCCCCGCGGAGGAGGGAACACAGATACGCAGTATTTT
NA | 16 | TRBD2 | TRBJ2-1 | TRBV9 | CASSAVSGSRWNEQFF | TGTGCCAGCAGCGCCGTTAGCGGGAGCCGTTGGAATGAGCAGTTCTTC
many | 14 | NA | TRBJ2-2 | TRBV9 | CASTDREVTGELFF | TGTGCCAGCACGGACAGAGAGGTTACCGGGGAGCTGTTTTTT
many | 15 | NA | TRBJ1-1 | TRBV9 | CASSLTGTPNTEAFF | TGTGCCAGCAGCTTAACCGGGACACCGAACACTGAAGCTTTCTTT
few | 15 | NA | TRBJ2-5 | TRBV9 | CASSPDGALGETQYF | TGTGCCAGCAGCCCAGATGGGGCGTTGGGGGAGACCCAGTACTTC
many | 13 | TRBD1 | TRBJ1-2 | TRBV9 | CASSGWTGDGYTF | TGTGCCAGCAGCGGATGGACAGGGGATGGCTACACCTTC